The rows below give T cell receptor beta chains drawn from one sample of a study of cytomegalovirus exposure and HLA in healthy donors. Profiled with immunoSEQ multiplex PCR; TCRdb holds only in-frame clones, not every one. The repertoire holds about 160,000 clones, with roughly four fifths as singletons. Sequencing was done on a sample of PBMCs. These receptors were obtained from a man aged 40-49 years in good health and CMV-seronegative. Each CDR3 is given with its conserved first and last residue. D genes are given only for firm matches. The size of a clone is reported for some rows only, either as once, few or many, or as a class for expanded clones.

j_call clone_size v_call d_call cdr3_aa cdr3_nt
TRBJ2-3 once TRBV7-2 TRBD2 CASSLMPAGVEDTQYF TGTGCCAGCAGCTTAATGCCAGCGGGAGTGGAAGATACGCAGTATTTT
TRBJ1-5 NA TRBV5-1 NA CASSLEGGNQPQHF TGCGCCAGCAGCTTAGAAGGGGGCAATCAGCCCCAGCATTTT
TRBJ2-4 NA TRBV7-6 NA CASSLGDYQKNSQYF TGTGCCAGCAGCTTGGGTGACTACCAAAAAAACAGTCAGTACTTC
TRBJ2-4 NA TRBV4-1 NA CASSQVATEELTAKNIQYF TGCGCCAGCAGCCAAGTCGCGACAGAAGAGCTTACAGCCAAAAACATTCAGTACTTC
TRBJ2-7 NA TRBV28 NA CASSFRYEQYF TGTGCCAGCAGTTTCCGGTACGAGCAGTACTTC
TRBJ1-5 few TRBV19 NA CASNPSGASGQPQHF TGTGCCAGTAATCCTAGCGGAGCGTCAGGTCAGCCCCAGCATTTT
TRBJ2-1 NA TRBV9 TRBD2 CASSVGSGRGDNEQFF TGTGCCAGCAGCGTGGGGAGCGGGAGGGGTGACAATGAGCAGTTCTTC
TRBJ2-3 NA TRBV5-1 TRBD1 CAWGTGSTDTQYF TGCGCCTGGGGGACAGGTAGCACAGATACGCAGTATTTT
TRBJ1-4 NA TRBV5-4 NA CASRSNAGQGNEKLFF TGTGCCAGCAGGTCAAATGCTGGGCAGGGGAATGAAAAACTGTTTTTT
TRBJ2-7 NA TRBV5-1 TRBD1 CASSPSGQGAYEQYF TGCGCCAGCAGCCCTTCGGGACAGGGTGCCTACGAGCAGTACTTC
TRBJ2-7 NA TRBV6-5 NA CASSNRNSYEQYF TGTGCCAGCAGTAACCGTAACAGCTACGAGCAGTACTTC
TRBJ2-6 NA TRBV5-1 NA CASKADSSGANVLTF TGCGCCAGCAAAGCGGACAGCTCTGGGGCCAACGTCCTGACTTTC
TRBJ1-2 NA TRBV27 TRBD1 CASSRDRVSYGYTF TGTGCCAGCAGCCGGGACAGGGTGTCCTATGGCTACACCTTC
TRBJ2-5 NA TRBV11-2 TRBD2 CASSLVLAGGETQYF TGTGCCAGCAGCTTAGTACTAGCGGGAGGGGAGACCCAGTACTTC
TRBJ2-2 few TRBV4-1 NA CASSRRAGELFF TGCGCCAGCAGCCGACGGGCCGGGGAGCTGTTTTTT
TRBJ1-3 NA TRBV19 NA CASSPSGPDGNTIYF TGTGCCAGTAGCCCCAGCGGTCCGGATGGAAACACCATATATTTT
TRBJ2-3 NA TRBV5-6 NA CASSLELKSTDTQYF TGTGCCAGCAGCTTGGAACTGAAGAGCACAGATACGCAGTATTTT
TRBJ2-5 NA TRBV5-1 TRBD2 CASKGLAGVGETQYF TGCGCCAGCAAAGGACTAGCGGGAGTCGGAGAGACCCAGTACTTC
TRBJ1-6 NA TRBV30 TRBD1 CAWEGQSENNSPLHF TGTGCCTGGGAGGGACAGTCAGAAAATAATTCACCCCTCCACTTT
TRBJ1-5 few TRBV6-1 NA CASTNDRVRWHF TGTGCCAGCACCAATGACAGAGTCAGGTGGCATTTT
TRBJ2-1 NA TRBV5-1 TRBD2 CASSLAGRNADEQFF TGCGCCAGCAGCTTGGCCGGGAGGAATGCCGATGAGCAGTTCTTC
TRBJ2-7 few TRBV19 TRBD1 CASSILDRDGYEQYF TGTGCCAGTAGTATCCTCGACAGGGATGGCTACGAGCAGTACTTC
TRBJ1-2 NA TRBV11-2 TRBD1 CASSPTRRDRSYGYTF TGTGCCAGCAGTCCTACAAGGAGGGACAGAAGCTATGGCTACACCTTC
TRBJ1-1 NA TRBV15 NA CATEVNTEAFF TGTGCCACCGAGGTGAACACTGAAGCTTTCTTT
TRBJ1-3 NA TRBV4-2 NA CASSQDSGTGNTIYF TGTGCCAGCAGCCAAGATTCAGGTACTGGAAACACCATATATTTT
TRBJ1-1 NA TRBV19 TRBD1 CASSVGQGTEAFF TGTGCCAGTAGTGTGGGACAGGGCACTGAAGCTTTCTTT
TRBJ1-4 few TRBV6-5 NA CASSRRQPANEKLFF TGTGCCAGCAGTCGGCGACAGCCCGCTAATGAAAAACTGTTTTTT
TRBJ2-7 NA TRBV14 TRBD2 CASSPKIWGGEQYF TGTGCCAGCAGCCCTAAGATTTGGGGGGGAGAGCAGTACTTC
TRBJ1-1 NA TRBV27 NA CASSLMAGSAFF TGTGCCAGCAGTTTAATGGCGGGGTCGGCTTTCTTT
TRBJ2-1 NA TRBV30 TRBD2 CAWCVGAGGNNEQFF TGTGCCTGGTGTGTGGGGGCGGGAGGGAACAATGAGCAGTTCTTC
TRBJ2-3 NA TRBV7-2 TRBD2 CASSSDSGSSTDTQYF TGTGCCAGCAGCTCCGATAGCGGGAGTAGCACAGATACGCAGTATTTT
TRBJ2-2 NA TRBV5-5 NA CASSLVGGANFPGELFF TGTGCCAGCAGCTTAGTTGGGGGGGCTAATTTCCCCGGGGAGCTGTTTTTT
TRBJ2-6 NA TRBV5-4 NA CASSMNRVGANVLTF TGTGCCAGCAGTATGAACAGGGTTGGGGCCAACGTCCTGACTTTC
TRBJ2-5 NA TRBV9 NA CASSVGLRETQYF TGTGCCAGCAGCGTAGGCCTTCGGGAGACCCAGTACTTC
TRBJ2-1 NA TRBV7-7 TRBD2 CASSLALAGLDEQFF TGTGCCAGCAGCTTAGCCCTAGCGGGACTGGATGAGCAGTTCTTC
TRBJ2-1 NA TRBV28 NA CASSLLVHEQFF TGTGCCAGCAGTTTATTAGTCCATGAGCAGTTCTTC
TRBJ1-2 NA TRBV15 NA CATSRVGGGNYGYTF TGTGCCACCAGCAGAGTGGGGGGGGGAAACTATGGCTACACCTTC
TRBJ2-3 NA TRBV9 NA CASSVADIGDTQYF TGTGCCAGCAGCGTAGCGGACATAGGGGATACGCAGTATTTT
TRBJ1-1 NA TRBV30 NA CAWSVEANTEAFF TGTGCCTGGAGTGTTGAGGCAAACACTGAAGCTTTCTTT
TRBJ1-5 NA TRBV30 NA CAWGGGRQPQHF TGTGCCTGGGGTGGGGGCCGTCAGCCCCAGCATTTT
TRBJ1-2 NA TRBV2 NA CASSRRQVLYGYTF TGTGCCAGCAGTCGAAGACAGGTACTATATGGCTACACCTTC
TRBJ2-5 NA TRBV9 NA CASSEGQALQETQYF TGTGCCAGCAGCGAGGGACAAGCTCTCCAAGAGACCCAGTACTTC
TRBJ1-2 NA TRBV2 NA CASVNRQDGYTF TGTGCCAGCGTGAATAGACAGGACGGCTACACCTTC
TRBJ1-2 few TRBV6-5 NA CASSYSSGPLPYGYTF TGTGCCAGCAGTTACTCGTCAGGCCCCCTTCCTTATGGCTACACCTTC
TRBJ1-1 once TRBV2 NA CASSAPGGGAHTEAFF TGTGCCAGCAGCGCTCCGGGGGGCGGCGCCCACACTGAAGCTTTCTTT
TRBJ1-2 NA TRBV29-1 NA CSVDDSSIF TGCAGCGTTGATGACAGCTCTATCTTC
TRBJ2-1 NA TRBV5-1 TRBD2 CASRTGTTSNNEQFF TGCGCCAGCAGGACCGGGACTACCTCAAACAATGAGCAGTTCTTC
TRBJ1-5 NA TRBV28 NA CASSLSGDSFSNQPQHF TGTGCCAGCAGTTTATCCGGAGACAGCTTCAGCAATCAGCCCCAGCATTTT
TRBJ2-1 NA TRBV7-3 TRBD2 CASSLGAGGRYNEQFF TGTGCCAGCAGCTTAGGGGCGGGAGGGAGGTACAATGAGCAGTTCTTC
TRBJ2-4 NA TRBV7-9 TRBD1 CAIAGGYIQYF TGTGCCATCGCAGGGGGCTACATTCAGTACTTC
TRBJ1-6 NA TRBV27 TRBD1 CASSLGTAGSPLHF TGTGCCAGCAGTCTCGGGACAGCCGGTTCACCCCTCCACTTT
TRBJ2-1 NA TRBV7-9 TRBD2 CASSLGLAGRIISYNEQFF TGTGCCAGCAGCTTAGGTCTAGCGGGTCGTATTATATCCTACAATGAGCAGTTCTTC
TRBJ1-4 NA TRBV5-1 TRBD1 CASSSGQLEYNEKLFF TGCGCCAGCAGCTCGGGACAGCTAGAATATAATGAAAAACTGTTTTTT
TRBJ2-2 NA TRBV6-1 NA CASNPGIAYTGELFF TGTGCCAGCAACCCCGGAATAGCCTACACCGGGGAGCTGTTTTTT
TRBJ2-5 NA TRBV2 TRBD2 CASTPGGAQETQYF TGTGCCAGCACCCCCGGGGGGGCTCAAGAGACCCAGTACTTC
TRBJ1-1 NA TRBV4-1 TRBD1 CASSQNGQGAGNTEAFF TGCGCCAGCAGCCAAAACGGACAGGGAGCCGGGAACACTGAAGCTTTCTTT
TRBJ1-5 NA TRBV7-9 NA CASRRGLMPNQPQHF TGTGCCAGCAGGCGGGGTCTAATGCCGAATCAGCCCCAGCATTTT
TRBJ2-1 few TRBV11-3 NA CASSLGRGNEQFF TGTGCCAGCAGCTTAGGCAGGGGCAATGAGCAGTTCTTC